This TCR beta chain is from a study of blood T cell repertoires in COVID-19. About the research overall: Both acute and convalescent COVID-19 samples were obtained from the United States, Italy and Spain. T cells, B-cell-depleted T cells, or PBMCs provided the cDNA or gDNA that served as material.

The CDR3 spans 16 residues. V shed 6 bases, J shed 3 bases, and the junction held 10 bases outside the gene matches. Germline V gene lookup returns CDR1 MDHEN and CDR2 SYDVKM. Authors' processing steps: Estimates of nucleated cell counts were drawn from the amplification of reference gene primers. Clones were sequenced by immunoSEQ multiplex PCR, and TCRdb holds only the in-frame ones, with some missing. V, J and clone size reflect that table, while D and trimming were determined from the DNA. The data hold approximately 300,000 clones, with 90% observed a single time. Study members were between about 18 and 90 years old and lived in over 20 US regions.

The gene calls are TRBV28 and TRBJ2-3, with 9 bases fitting TRBD2. The sequenced sample was PBMCs or T cells enriched from blood (not recorded which). This clonotype was obtained from a woman younger than 35 with acute COVID-19. CDR3 nucleotide sequence: TGTGCCAGCAGCACCGGGGCTAGCGGGACAACAGATACGCAGTATTTT. It is translated as CASSTGASGTTDTQYF.